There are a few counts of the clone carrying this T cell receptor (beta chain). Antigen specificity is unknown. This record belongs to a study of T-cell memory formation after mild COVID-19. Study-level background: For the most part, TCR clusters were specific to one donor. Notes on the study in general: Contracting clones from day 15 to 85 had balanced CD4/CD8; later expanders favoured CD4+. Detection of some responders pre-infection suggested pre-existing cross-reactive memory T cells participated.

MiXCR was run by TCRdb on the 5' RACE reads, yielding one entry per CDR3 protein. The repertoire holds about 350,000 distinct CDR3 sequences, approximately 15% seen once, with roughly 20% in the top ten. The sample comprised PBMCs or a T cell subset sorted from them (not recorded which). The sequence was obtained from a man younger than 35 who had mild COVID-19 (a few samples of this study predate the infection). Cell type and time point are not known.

The CDR3 DNA follows: TGTGCCAGCAGCCAAGCATATGAGCAGTTCTTC. Amino acids: CASSQAYEQFF. This chain links TRBV14 with TRBJ2-1; D remains unclear. Germline V gives CDR1 SGHDN, CDR2 FVKESK. V dropped 1 base and J dropped 8 bases, with 3 bases sitting between them. The CDR3 has 11 residues.